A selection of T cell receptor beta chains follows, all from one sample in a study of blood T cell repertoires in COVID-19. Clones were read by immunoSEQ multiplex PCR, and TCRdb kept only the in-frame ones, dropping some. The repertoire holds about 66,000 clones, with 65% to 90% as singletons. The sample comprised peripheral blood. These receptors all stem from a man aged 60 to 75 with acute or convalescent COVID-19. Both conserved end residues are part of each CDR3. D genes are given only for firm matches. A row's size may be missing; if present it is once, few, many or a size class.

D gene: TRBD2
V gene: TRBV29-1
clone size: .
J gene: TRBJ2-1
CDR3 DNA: TGCAGCGCTCCAGCGGGGGGGCCCCACAATGAGCAGTTCTTC
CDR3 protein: CSAPAGGPHNEQFF

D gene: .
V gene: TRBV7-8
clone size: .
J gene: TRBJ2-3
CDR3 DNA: TGTGCCAGCAGCTTAGCGCGGCCCTCCCGAAGACCTAGCACAGATACGCAGTATTTT
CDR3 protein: CASSLARPSRRPSTDTQYF

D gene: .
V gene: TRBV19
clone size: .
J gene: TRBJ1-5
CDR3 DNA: TGTGCCAGTAGTATAAGTCGGAATCAGCCCCAGCATTTT
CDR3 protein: CASSISRNQPQHF

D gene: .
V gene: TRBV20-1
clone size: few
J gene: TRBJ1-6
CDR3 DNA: TGCAGTGCTAGTAGCAGGGACGGCGCGGGGTCACCCCTCCACTTT
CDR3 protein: CSASSRDGAGSPLHF

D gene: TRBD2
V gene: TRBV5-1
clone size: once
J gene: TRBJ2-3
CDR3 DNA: TGCGCCAGCCGAGGGGGGACTAGCGGAACAGATACGCAGTATTTT
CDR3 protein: CASRGGTSGTDTQYF

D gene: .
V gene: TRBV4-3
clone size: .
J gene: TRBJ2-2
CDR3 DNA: TGCGCCAGCATTCCGGGAGCCTACACCGGGGAGCTGTTTTTT
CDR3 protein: CASIPGAYTGELFF

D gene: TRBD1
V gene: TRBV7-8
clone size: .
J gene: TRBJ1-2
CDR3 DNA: TGTGCCAGCAGCCCTCTCTCCGGGACAGCCTCTAATTCCTATGGCTACACCTTC
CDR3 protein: CASSPLSGTASNSYGYTF

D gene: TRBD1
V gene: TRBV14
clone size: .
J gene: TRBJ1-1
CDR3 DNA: TGTGCCAGCAGCCGAACAGGGGGCACTGAAGCTTTCTTT
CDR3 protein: CASSRTGGTEAFF

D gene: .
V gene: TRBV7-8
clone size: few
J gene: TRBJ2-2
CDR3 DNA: TGTGCCAGCAGCTTAGGGACCAAATGGGGGACACCTAACACCGGGGAGCTGTTTTTT
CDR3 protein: CASSLGTKWGTPNTGELFF

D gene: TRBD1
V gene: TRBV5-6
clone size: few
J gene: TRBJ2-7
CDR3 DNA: TGTGCCAGCAGCCTCCCGGGACAGGTTTTCTACGAGCAGTACTTC
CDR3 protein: CASSLPGQVFYEQYF

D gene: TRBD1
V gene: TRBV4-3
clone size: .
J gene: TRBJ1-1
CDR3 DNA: TGCGCCAGCAGCCAAGATCCGGCAGGGGGCTGGACTGAAGCTTTCTTT
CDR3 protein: CASSQDPAGGWTEAFF

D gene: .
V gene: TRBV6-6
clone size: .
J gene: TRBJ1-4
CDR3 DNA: TGTGCCAGCAGTTACTCCTCCCCTGCAACTAATGAAAAACTGTTTTTT
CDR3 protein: CASSYSSPATNEKLFF

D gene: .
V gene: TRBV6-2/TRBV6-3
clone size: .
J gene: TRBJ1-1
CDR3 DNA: TGTGCCAGCAGTTACCTGTTATCGAACACTGAAGCTTTCTTT
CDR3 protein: CASSYLLSNTEAFF

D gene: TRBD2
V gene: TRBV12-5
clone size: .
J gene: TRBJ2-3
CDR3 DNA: TGTGCTAGTGGTTTGGTCCAAGCGGGGGGGCAGGGAGATACGCAGTATTTT
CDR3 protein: CASGLVQAGGQGDTQYF

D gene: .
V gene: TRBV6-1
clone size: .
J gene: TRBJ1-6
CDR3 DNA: TGTGCCAGCAGTGAACACAGGCCAGGGGAAAGCTCCTATAATTCACCCCTCCACTTT
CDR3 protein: CASSEHRPGESSYNSPLHF

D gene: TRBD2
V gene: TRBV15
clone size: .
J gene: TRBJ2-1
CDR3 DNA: TGTGCCACCAGCAGAACCGGGACTAGCGAACGTTTACAGTTCTTC
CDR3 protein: CATSRTGTSERLQFF

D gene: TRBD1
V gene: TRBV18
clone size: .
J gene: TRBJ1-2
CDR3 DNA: TGTGCCAGCTCACTCGGGACAGGGACCGATAACTATGGCTACACCTTC
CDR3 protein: CASSLGTGTDNYGYTF

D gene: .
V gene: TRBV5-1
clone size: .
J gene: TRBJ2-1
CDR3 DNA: TGCGCCAGCAGCTTGGACACCGGGGTTCTTGAGCAGTTCTTC
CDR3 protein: CASSLDTGVLEQFF

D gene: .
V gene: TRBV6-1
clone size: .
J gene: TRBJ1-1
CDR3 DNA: TGTGCCAGCAGTGAAATCATGAACACTGAAGCTTTCTTT
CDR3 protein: CASSEIMNTEAFF

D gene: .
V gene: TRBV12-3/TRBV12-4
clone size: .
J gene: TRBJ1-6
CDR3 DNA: TGTGCCAGCAGTTTGGGCAGAAATTCACCCCTCCACTTT
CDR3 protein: CASSLGRNSPLHF

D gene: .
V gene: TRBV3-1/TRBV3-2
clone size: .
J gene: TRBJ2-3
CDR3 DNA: TGTGCCAGCGCGGACACAGATACGCAGTATTTT
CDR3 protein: CASADTDTQYF

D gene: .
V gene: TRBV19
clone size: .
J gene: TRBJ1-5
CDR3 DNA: TGTGCCAGTAGTATAGATTCAGGGGGCAATCAGCCCCAGCATTTT
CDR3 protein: CASSIDSGGNQPQHF

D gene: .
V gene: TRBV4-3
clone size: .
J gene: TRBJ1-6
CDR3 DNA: TGCGCCAGCAGCCAAGATCTTGGAGGCCCCTACCACTTT
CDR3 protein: CASSQDLGGPYHF

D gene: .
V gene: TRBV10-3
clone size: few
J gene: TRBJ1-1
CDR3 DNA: TGTGCCATCAGTGAGTCGGCGGGGGGAAAGGCTTTCTTT
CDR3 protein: CAISESAGGKAFF

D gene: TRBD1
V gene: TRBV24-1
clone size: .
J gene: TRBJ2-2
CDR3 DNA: TGTGCCACCAGTGATTCCCCGGGACAGGGGGCTAAAGTGAACGGGGAGCTGTTTTTT
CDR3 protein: CATSDSPGQGAKVNGELFF

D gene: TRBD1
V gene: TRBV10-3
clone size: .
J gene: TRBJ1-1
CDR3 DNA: TGTGCCATCAGCCCGGGACAGGGGGTCCAGAACACTGAAGCTTTCTTT
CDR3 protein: CAISPGQGVQNTEAFF

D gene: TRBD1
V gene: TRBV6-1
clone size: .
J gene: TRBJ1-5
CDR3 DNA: TGTGCCAGCAGTGAACTCAACAGGGGGAATCAGCCCCAGCATTTT
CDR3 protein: CASSELNRGNQPQHF

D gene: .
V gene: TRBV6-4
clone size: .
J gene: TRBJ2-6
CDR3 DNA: TGTGCCAGCAGTGAGTCAGGGGCCAACGTCCTGACTTTC
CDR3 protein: CASSESGANVLTF

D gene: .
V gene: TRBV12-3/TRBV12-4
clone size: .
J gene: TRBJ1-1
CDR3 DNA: TGTGCCAGCCGACTCGAGGTGGGCACTGAAGCTTTCTTT
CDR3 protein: CASRLEVGTEAFF

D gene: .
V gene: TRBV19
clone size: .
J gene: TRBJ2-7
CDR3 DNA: TGTGCCAGTACCCTAGCAGGAGGAGACTCCTCCTACGAGCAGTACTTC
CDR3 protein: CASTLAGGDSSYEQYF

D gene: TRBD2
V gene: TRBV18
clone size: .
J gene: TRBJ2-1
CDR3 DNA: TGTGCCAGCTCATCCCTGGGGCGGGGGGGCCGGAATGAGCAGTTCTTC
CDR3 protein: CASSSLGRGGRNEQFF

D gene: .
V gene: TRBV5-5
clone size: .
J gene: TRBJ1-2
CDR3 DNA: TGTGCCAGCAGCTTGGGTTGGATCCAGGGCTATGGCTACACCTTC
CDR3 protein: CASSLGWIQGYGYTF

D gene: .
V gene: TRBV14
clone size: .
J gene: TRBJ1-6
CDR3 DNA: TGTGCCAGCAGACGGGACACAAGTAATTCACCCCTCCACTTT
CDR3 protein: CASRRDTSNSPLHF

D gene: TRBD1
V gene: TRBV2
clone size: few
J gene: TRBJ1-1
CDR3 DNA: TGTGCCAGCAGTCGGACAGGGGAGAACACTGAAGCTTTCTTT
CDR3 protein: CASSRTGENTEAFF

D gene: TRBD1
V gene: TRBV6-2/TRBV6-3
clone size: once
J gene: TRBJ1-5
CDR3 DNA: TGTGCCAGCAGTCGGGACAGGGATGTTTATAGCAATCAGCCCCAGCATTTT
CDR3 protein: CASSRDRDVYSNQPQHF

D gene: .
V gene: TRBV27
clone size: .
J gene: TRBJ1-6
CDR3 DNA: TGTGCCAGCAGTTTAATCTCCCTTGGGGGCAATTCACCCCTCCACTTT
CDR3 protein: CASSLISLGGNSPLHF

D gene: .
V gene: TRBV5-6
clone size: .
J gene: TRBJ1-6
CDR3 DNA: TGTGCCAGCAGCCCCTTCGCCCCTGCTAGCTCCTATAATTCACCCCTCCACTTT
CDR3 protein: CASSPFAPASSYNSPLHF

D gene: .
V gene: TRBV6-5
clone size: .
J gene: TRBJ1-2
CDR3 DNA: TGTGCCAGCAGATTAGATTCGGACTATGGCTACACCTTC
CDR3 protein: CASRLDSDYGYTF

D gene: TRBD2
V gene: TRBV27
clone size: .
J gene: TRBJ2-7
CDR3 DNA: TGTGCCAGCAGTAGCGGGGGGGCTTACGAGCAGTACTTC
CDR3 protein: CASSSGGAYEQYF

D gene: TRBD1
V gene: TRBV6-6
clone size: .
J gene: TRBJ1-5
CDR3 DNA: TGTGCCAGCAGTCATCCCGGGACAGCTCCACGGGTTTATCAGCCCCAGCATTTT
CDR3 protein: CASSHPGTAPRVYQPQHF

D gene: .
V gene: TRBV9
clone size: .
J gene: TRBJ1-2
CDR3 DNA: TGTGCCAGCAGCGTAGCGGCAAACAGTGTACGCTACACCTTC
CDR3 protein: CASSVAANSVRYTF

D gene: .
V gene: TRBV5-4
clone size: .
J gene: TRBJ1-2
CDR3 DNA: TGTGCCAGCAGCTTGGACCGGGGGGCTGGCTATGGCTACACCTTC
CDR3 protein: CASSLDRGAGYGYTF

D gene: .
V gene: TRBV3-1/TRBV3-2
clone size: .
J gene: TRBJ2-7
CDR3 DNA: TGTGCCAGCAGCCAAGGGACAGTCAAGGAAGGCGAGCAGTACTTC
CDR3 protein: CASSQGTVKEGEQYF

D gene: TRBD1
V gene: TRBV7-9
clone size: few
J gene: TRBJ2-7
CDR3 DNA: TGTGCCAGCAGCTCGACAGGGTCCTACGAGCAGTACTTC
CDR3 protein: CASSSTGSYEQYF

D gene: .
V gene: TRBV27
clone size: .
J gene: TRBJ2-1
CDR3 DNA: TGTGCCAGCGTGGCGGGGTCCTACAATGAGCAGTTCTTC
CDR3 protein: CASVAGSYNEQFF

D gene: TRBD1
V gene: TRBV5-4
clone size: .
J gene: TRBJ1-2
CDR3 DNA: TGTGCCAGCAGCTTGCCCTTTCGCAGGACAGGGGGCGTCGGCTACACCTTC
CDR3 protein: CASSLPFRRTGGVGYTF

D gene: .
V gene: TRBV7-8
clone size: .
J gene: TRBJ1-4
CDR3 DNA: TGTGCCAGCAGCCTGACAGACGGTAATGAAAAACTGTTTTTT
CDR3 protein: CASSLTDGNEKLFF

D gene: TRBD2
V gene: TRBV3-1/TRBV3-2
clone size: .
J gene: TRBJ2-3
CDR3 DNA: TGTGCCAGCAGCCAAGATCTCCCCGCTAGCGGGGGGGCGGGAGATACGCAGTATTTT
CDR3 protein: CASSQDLPASGGAGDTQYF

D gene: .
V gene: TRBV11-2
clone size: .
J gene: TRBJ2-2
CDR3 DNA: TGTGCCAGCAGCTTAGGACAGGTTCTAAACACCGGGGAGCTGTTTTTT
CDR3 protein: CASSLGQVLNTGELFF

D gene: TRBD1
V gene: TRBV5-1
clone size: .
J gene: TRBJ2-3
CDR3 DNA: TGCGCCAGCAGCAGCGGACAGGGTACAGATACGCAGTATTTT
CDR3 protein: CASSSGQGTDTQYF

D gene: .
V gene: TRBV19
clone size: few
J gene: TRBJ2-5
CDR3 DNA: TGTGCCAGTAGTATCGGCAGGGACCAAGAGACCCAGTACTTC
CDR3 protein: CASSIGRDQETQYF

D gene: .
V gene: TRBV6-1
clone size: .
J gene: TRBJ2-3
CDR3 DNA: TGTGCCAGCAGTGAAACAGGGCCAGATACGCAGTATTTT
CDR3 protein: CASSETGPDTQYF

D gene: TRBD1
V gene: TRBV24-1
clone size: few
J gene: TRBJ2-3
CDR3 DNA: TGTGCCACCAGTGACCCGTGGGACAGGGACGCAGATACGCAGTATTTT
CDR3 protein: CATSDPWDRDADTQYF

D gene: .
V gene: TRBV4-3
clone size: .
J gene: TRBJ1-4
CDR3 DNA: TGCGCCAGCAGCCAAGCCCCCGCAGGGTTTGGGGAAAAACTGTTTTTT
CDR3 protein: CASSQAPAGFGEKLFF

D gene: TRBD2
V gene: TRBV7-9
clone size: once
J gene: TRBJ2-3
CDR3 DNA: TGTGCCAGCAGCTTAGCGAGACTAGCGGGGGGGCGCGATACGCAGTATTTT
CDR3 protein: CASSLARLAGGRDTQYF

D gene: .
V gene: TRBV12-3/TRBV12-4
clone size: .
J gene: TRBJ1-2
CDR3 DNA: TGTGCCAGCACCATGGTGGCGGACTATGGCTACACCTTC
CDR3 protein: CASTMVADYGYTF

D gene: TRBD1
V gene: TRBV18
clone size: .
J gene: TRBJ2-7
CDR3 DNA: TGTGCCAGCTCAAGAGGACAGGGAAGGCATTACGAGCAGTACTTC
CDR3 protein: CASSRGQGRHYEQYF

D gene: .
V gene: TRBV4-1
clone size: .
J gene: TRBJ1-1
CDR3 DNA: TGCGCCAGCAGCCCACCCGAGACAGGCCCCACTGAAGCTTTCTTT
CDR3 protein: CASSPPETGPTEAFF

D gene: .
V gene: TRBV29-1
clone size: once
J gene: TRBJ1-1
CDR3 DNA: TGCAGCGTGGGCACAGGGTTGAACACTGAAGCTTTCTTT
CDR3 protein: CSVGTGLNTEAFF

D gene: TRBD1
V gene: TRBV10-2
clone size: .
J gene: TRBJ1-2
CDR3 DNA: TGCGCCAGCAGTCAGGGGGCGTTTGGCTACACCTTC
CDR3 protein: CASSQGAFGYTF